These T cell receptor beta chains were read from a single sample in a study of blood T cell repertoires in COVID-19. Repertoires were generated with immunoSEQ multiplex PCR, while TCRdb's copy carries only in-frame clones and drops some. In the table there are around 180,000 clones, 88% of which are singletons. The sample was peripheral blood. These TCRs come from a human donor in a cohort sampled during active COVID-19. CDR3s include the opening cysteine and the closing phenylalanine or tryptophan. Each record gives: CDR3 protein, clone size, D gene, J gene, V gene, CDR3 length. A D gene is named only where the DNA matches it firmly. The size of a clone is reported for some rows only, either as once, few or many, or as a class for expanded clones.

CDR3 protein: CASSLEGGNQPQHF; clone size: -; D gene: -; J gene: TRBJ1-5; V gene: TRBV5-1; CDR3 length: 14
CDR3 protein: CASSTQVNTEAFF; clone size: -; D gene: -; J gene: TRBJ1-1; V gene: TRBV13; CDR3 length: 13
CDR3 protein: CASSLGGPNEKLFF; clone size: -; D gene: -; J gene: TRBJ1-4; V gene: TRBV5-1; CDR3 length: 14
CDR3 protein: CASSLSGGRATDTQYF; clone size: -; D gene: TRBD2; J gene: TRBJ2-3; V gene: TRBV7-8; CDR3 length: 16
CDR3 protein: CASSKPTKTQYF; clone size: -; D gene: -; J gene: TRBJ2-5; V gene: TRBV21-1; CDR3 length: 12
CDR3 protein: CASSQPTGNTEAFF; clone size: once; D gene: -; J gene: TRBJ1-1; V gene: TRBV4-2; CDR3 length: 14
CDR3 protein: CAWSPSGNSRRYEQYF; clone size: -; D gene: TRBD2; J gene: TRBJ2-7; V gene: TRBV30; CDR3 length: 16
CDR3 protein: CSASSDWARAYTEAFF; clone size: once; D gene: -; J gene: TRBJ1-1; V gene: TRBV20-1; CDR3 length: 16
CDR3 protein: CASSYSTDGGETRTDTQYF; clone size: -; D gene: TRBD2; J gene: TRBJ2-3; V gene: TRBV6-8; CDR3 length: 19
CDR3 protein: CASSRDSYQETQYF; clone size: -; D gene: -; J gene: TRBJ2-5; V gene: TRBV3-1/TRBV3-2; CDR3 length: 14
CDR3 protein: CASSSGDRRNEQYF; clone size: -; D gene: -; J gene: TRBJ2-7; V gene: TRBV5-8; CDR3 length: 14
CDR3 protein: CASSLGAGTEETQYF; clone size: -; D gene: TRBD1; J gene: TRBJ2-5; V gene: TRBV11-3; CDR3 length: 15
CDR3 protein: CASSDQGRDNQPQHF; clone size: -; D gene: -; J gene: TRBJ1-5; V gene: TRBV2; CDR3 length: 15
CDR3 protein: CASSKRDTDYEQYF; clone size: once; D gene: -; J gene: TRBJ2-7; V gene: TRBV9; CDR3 length: 14
CDR3 protein: CASSLAGANTGELFF; clone size: -; D gene: TRBD2; J gene: TRBJ2-2; V gene: TRBV5-4; CDR3 length: 15
CDR3 protein: CASSEGHRANTEAFF; clone size: -; D gene: -; J gene: TRBJ1-1; V gene: TRBV2; CDR3 length: 15